A single sample is the source of the 21 T cell receptor beta chains below, sequenced in a study of blood T cell repertoires in COVID-19. TCRdb's table, derived via immunoSEQ multiplex PCR, lists solely in-frame clones and lacks some. In the table there are 280,000 or so clones, nearly 90% of which are singletons. The sequenced sample was PBMCs or T cells enriched from blood (not recorded which). The receptors were sampled from a woman under 30 with acute COVID-19.

The chain uses TRBV2 and TRBJ2-5; 14 bases are shared with TRBD2. Trimming cost V 3 bases and J 6 bases; bases outside gene matches: 3. Germline CDR1 SNHLY, CDR2 FYNNEI. The CDR3 totals 15 residues. The CDR3 DNA reads TGTGCCAGCAGTGACGGGACTAGCGGGAGAAAGACCCAGTACTTC. Encoded protein: CASSDGTSGRKTQYF. Based on the CDR3 plus reference TRBV2 and TRBJ2-5, the full variable domain is EPEVTQTPSHQVTQMGQEVILRCVPISNHLYFYWYRQILGQKVEFLVSFYNNEISEKSEIFDDQFSVERPDGSNFTLKIRSTKLEDSAMYFCASSDGTSGRKTQYFGPGTRLLVL.

The chain couples TRBV25-1 to TRBJ2-2; 11 bases align to TRBD1. The V and J ends lost 3 bases and 5 bases, in that order; junction bases with no gene match: 5. This CDR3 has 16 residues. The germline V gene encodes CDR1 MGHDK and CDR2 SYGVNS. This CDR3 reads CASSEPGTGGTGELFF. As DNA, the CDR3 is TGTGCCAGCAGTGAGCCCGGGACAGGGGGAACCGGGGAGCTGTTTTTT.

The chain joins TRBV24-1 to TRBJ2-1, with 9 positions matching TRBD2. This CDR3 comprises 16 residues. Germline V gene data show CDR1 as KGHDR and CDR2 as SFDVKD. The V gene end was trimmed by 0 bases and the J gene end by 5 bases; junction bases not matched to a gene: 4. The CDR3 sequence: CATSDLSREGDNEQFF. CDR3 DNA: TGTGCCACCAGTGATTTGTCGCGGGAGGGCGACAATGAGCAGTTCTTC.

The V and J genes are TRBV18 and TRBJ2-3; the match to TRBD2 covers 9 bases. The V segment lost 3 bases and the J segment 3 bases; nucleotides outside the gene matches: 10. The CDR3 runs to 17 residues. CDR1 is KGHSH, CDR2 LQKENI, per germline. CDR3 sequence reads: CASSPRAASGNTDTQYF. CDR3 coding DNA: TGTGCCAGCTCACCCCGGGCGGCTAGCGGGAATACAGATACGCAGTATTTT. Based on the CDR3 plus reference TRBV18 and TRBJ2-3, the full variable domain is NAGVMQNPRHLVRRRGQEARLRCSPMKGHSHVYWYRQLPEEGLKFMVYLQKENIIDESGMPKERFSAEFPKEGPSILRIQQVVRGDSAAYFCASSPRAASGNTDTQYFGPGTRLTVL.

The rearrangement links TRBV28 to TRBJ2-7; the match to TRBD1 covers 7 bases. Germline assignment: CDR1 MDHEN and CDR2 SYDVKM. The CDR3 length is 16 residues. Trimming took 5 bases from V and 1 from J; bases not matched to a gene: 11. The CDR3 is CASSVHHGDSSYEQYF. DNA of the CDR3: TGTGCCAGCAGTGTACACCACGGGGACAGTTCCTACGAGCAGTACTTC.

The chain recombines TRBV18 with TRBJ2-7; 8 positions match TRBD2. Germline values: CDR1 KGHSH, CDR2 LQKENI. With V trimmed by 6 bases and J by 1 base, 8 bases remained unmatched. The CDR3 runs 15 residues. The CDR3 reads CASSPGGAQSYEQYF. CDR3 nucleotides: TGTGCCAGCTCCCCCGGGGGGGCCCAATCCTACGAGCAGTACTTC.

V gene TRBV28 combines with J gene TRBJ2-7; 9 bases map to TRBD2. Germline CDR1 and CDR2: MDHEN and SYDVKM. V was pared by 7 bases and J by 6 bases, with 10 bases of the junction left unmatched. The CDR3 consists of 14 residues. As DNA, the CDR3 is TGTGCCAGCACCCGTGCGGGAGGGCCGGGCGAGCAGTACTTC. It specifies CASTRAGGPGEQYF. Based on the CDR3 plus reference TRBV28 and TRBJ2-7, the full variable domain is DVKVTQSSRYLVKRTGEKVFLECVQDMDHENMFWYRQDPGLGLRLIYFSYDVKMKEKGDIPEGYSVSREKKERFSLILESASTNQTSMYLCASTRAGGPGEQYFGPGTRLTVT.

The chain couples TRBV19 to TRBJ1-5; tentative D call: TRBD1 (5 bases). CDR1 LNHDA and CDR2 SQIVND come from the germline V gene (reference sequence). V was pared by 3 bases and J by 7 bases, with 10 bases between. The CDR3 loop spans 13 amino acids. DNA of the CDR3: TGTGCCAGTAGTATTACAAGACAGCAGCCCCAGCATTTT. It codes for CASSITRQQPQHF.

In this sample, this clone turned up once. J is TRBJ2-2 and V is TRBV18; no clear D gene. Germline V gene lookup returns CDR1 KGHSH and CDR2 LQKENI. Between the trimmed V and J ends, which lost 2 bases and 6 bases, there was a span of 7 bases. CDR3 length: 13 amino acids. The CDR3 DNA is TGTGCCAGCTCACCAGTAGAGCCCGGGGAGCTGTTTTTT. Translating it yields CASSPVEPGELFF.

The chain combines TRBV7-2 with TRBJ2-1; 8 nucleotides line up with TRBD1. V lost 1 base and J lost 5; bases outside the gene matches: 4. Germline CDR1 is SGHTA and CDR2 is FQGNSA. The CDR3 runs 15 residues. CDR3 nucleotides: TGTGCCAGCAGCTTAGAAGCAGGGGGCCACAATGAGCAGTTCTTC. This translates into CASSLEAGGHNEQFF. Based on the CDR3 plus reference TRBV7-2 and TRBJ2-1, the full variable domain is GAGVSQSPSNKVTEKGKDVELRCDPISGHTALYWYRQSLGQGLEFLIYFQGNSAPDKSGLPSDRFSAERTGGSVSTLTIQRTQQEDSAVYLCASSLEAGGHNEQFFGPGTRLTVL.

The chain is built from TRBV25-1 and TRBJ1-6; 7 bases align to TRBD1. CDR1 is MGHDK, CDR2 SYGVNS, per germline. V lost 6 bases and J lost 7; bases outside the gene matches: 9. The CDR3 is 15 amino acids. The CDR3 protein is CASRPPTGSNSPLHF. The CDR3 region has the DNA TGTGCCAGCAGACCCCCGACAGGGTCAAATTCACCCCTCCACTTT. The variable domain in full, completed from reference TRBV25-1 and TRBJ1-6, reads EADIYQTPRYLVIGTGKKITLECSQTMGHDKMYWYQQDPGMELHLIHYSYGVNSTEKGDLSSESTVSRIRTEHFPLTLESARPSHTSQYLCASRPPTGSNSPLHFGNGTRLTVT.

The rearrangement links TRBV16 to TRBJ1-4; no definite D call. CDR1 KGHSY and CDR2 FQNENV come from the germline V gene. This CDR3 is 15 amino acids long. The V gene lost 1 base and the J gene lost 6 bases, with 12 bases spanning the gap. The CDR3 coding sequence is TGTGCCAGCAGCCAATGGGCAGCAGCTGATGAAAAACTGTTTTTT. It translates to CASSQWAAADEKLFF.

The chain employs TRBV19 and TRBJ2-2; TRBD2 matches 9 bases. V was pared by 5 bases and J by 5 bases, with 6 bases of the junction left unmatched. The CDR3 totals 15 residues. Per germline, CDR1 LNHDA and CDR2 SQIVND (reference sequence). CDR3 in DNA: TGTGCCAGTAGTCTGATTAGCGGGAGAACCGGGGAGCTGTTTTTT. This gives the protein CASSLISGRTGELFF.

This chain connects TRBV6-5 to TRBJ1-1; a possible D gene is TRBD1 (5 bases). Germline CDR1 MNHEY, CDR2 SVGAGI. Between the trimmed V and J ends, which lost 2 bases and 1 base, there was a span of 5 bases. The CDR3 spans 13 residues. The CDR3 nucleotides are TGTGCCAGCAGTTACAGGGGGAACACTGAAGCTTTCTTT. Encoded protein: CASSYRGNTEAFF.

The rearrangement links TRBV5-1 to TRBJ2-1; 11 positions match TRBD2. The germline gives CDR1 SGHRS, CDR2 YFSETQ. V gave up 3 bases and J gave up 7 bases; unmatched junction bases: 6. This CDR3 is 15 amino acids long. CDR3 coding DNA: TGCGCCAGCAGCTCATTTAGCGGGAGGGAAAATGAGCAGTTCTTC. This sequence encodes CASSSFSGRENEQFF.

The chain is built from TRBV7-9 and TRBJ1-4; 11 nucleotides align to TRBD1. This CDR3 is built from 17 residues. Looked up from germline, CDR1 is SEHNR and CDR2 is FQNEAQ (reference sequence). After removal of 2 bases from V and 8 bases from J, the junction contained 10 bases not matched to a gene. DNA of the CDR3: TGTGCCAGCAGCTTACTAGGACAGGGGGCCCGCGGGGAAAAACTGTTTTTT. The encoded protein is CASSLLGQGARGEKLFF.

This clone was observed once. This chain connects TRBV4-1 to TRBJ1-2; TRBD1 matches 10 bases. Germline V gene data show CDR1 as MGHRA and CDR2 as YSYEKL. V gave up 2 bases and J gave up 4 bases; unmatched junction bases: 7. The CDR3 consists of 16 residues. DNA of the CDR3: TGCGCCAGCAGCCAACCCCGGACAGGGGGAGGCTATGGCTACACCTTC. Translating it yields CASSQPRTGGGYGYTF.

DNA of the CDR3: TGTGCCAGCAGCGGCCCAACCGCCTACGAGCAGTACTTC. Translating it yields CASSGPTAYEQYF. The J gene is TRBJ2-7, the V gene TRBV14; D uncertain. Germline V gene data show CDR1 as SGHDN and CDR2 as FVKESK. Trimming took off 5 bases at V and 2 bases at J, with 10 bases between the two ends. The CDR3 has 13 residues.

The chain recombines TRBV7-2 with TRBJ2-7; tentatively, D is TRBD2 (6 bases). The germline gives CDR1 SGHTA, CDR2 FQGNSA. This CDR3 is 13 amino acids long. V lost 4 bases to trimming and J lost 2 bases, with 9 bases between them. CDR3 bases: TGTGCCAGCAGCTCCCGCGGGGCCTACGAGCAGTACTTC. It specifies CASSSRGAYEQYF.

The chain recombines TRBV29-1 with TRBJ2-1, with D possibly TRBD2 on 5 matching bases. V shed 0 bases and J shed 3 bases, with 21 bases lying between them. CDR3 length equals 18 residues. Germline V CDR1 and CDR2: SQVTM, ANQGSEA. For the CDR3, the DNA is TGCAGCGTTGAAGATCTTCCTTGGGCTAGCTTAAACTACAATGAGCAGTTCTTC. It is translated as CSVEDLPWASLNYNEQFF.

The chain joins TRBV28 to TRBJ1-1, with D tentatively TRBD1 (5 bases). V gave up 2 bases and J gave up 0 bases, with 13 bases separating them. Germline values: CDR1 MDHEN, CDR2 SYDVKM. The CDR3 sequence is 16 residues long. The CDR3 DNA reads TGTGCCAGCAGTTTAGGGACGGGGGATATGAACACTGAAGCTTTCTTT. As protein: CASSLGTGDMNTEAFF.